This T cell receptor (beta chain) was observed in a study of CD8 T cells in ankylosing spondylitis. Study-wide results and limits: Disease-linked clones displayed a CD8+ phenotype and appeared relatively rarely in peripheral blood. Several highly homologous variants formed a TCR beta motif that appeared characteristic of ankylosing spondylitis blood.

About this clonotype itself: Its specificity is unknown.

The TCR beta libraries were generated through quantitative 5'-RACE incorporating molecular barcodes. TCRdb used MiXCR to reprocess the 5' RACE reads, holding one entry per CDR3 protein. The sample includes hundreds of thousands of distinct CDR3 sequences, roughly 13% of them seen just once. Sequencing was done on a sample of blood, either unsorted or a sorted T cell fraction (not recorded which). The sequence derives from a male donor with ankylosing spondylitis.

The DNA of the CDR3 is TGCGCCAGCAGCTTCAGTCTACCACGAAGCTCCTACAATGAGCAGTTCTTC. Its protein is CASSFSLPRSSYNEQFF. The genes are TRBV5-1 and TRBJ2-1, with unresolved D. Trimming shortened V by 2 bases and J by 0 bases, and 15 bases separated the two germline ends. Germline CDR1 SGHRS, CDR2 YFSETQ. The CDR3 consists of 17 residues.